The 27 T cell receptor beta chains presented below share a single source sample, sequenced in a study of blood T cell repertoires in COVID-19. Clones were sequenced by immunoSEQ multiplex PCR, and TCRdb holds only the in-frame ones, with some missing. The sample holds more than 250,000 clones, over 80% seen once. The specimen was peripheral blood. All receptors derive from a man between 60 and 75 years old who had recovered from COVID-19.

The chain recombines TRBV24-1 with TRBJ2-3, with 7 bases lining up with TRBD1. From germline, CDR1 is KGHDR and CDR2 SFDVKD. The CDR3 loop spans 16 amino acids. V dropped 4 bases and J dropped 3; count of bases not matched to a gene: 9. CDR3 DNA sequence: TGTGCCACCAGTGACCCCCAGGGGGTTGGAACAGATACGCAGTATTTT. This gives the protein CATSDPQGVGTDTQYF.

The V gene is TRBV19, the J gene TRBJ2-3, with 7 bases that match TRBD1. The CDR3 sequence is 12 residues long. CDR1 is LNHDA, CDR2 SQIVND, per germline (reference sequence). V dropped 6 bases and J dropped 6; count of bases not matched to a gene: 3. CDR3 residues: CASRDRWDTQYF. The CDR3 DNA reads TGTGCCAGTAGGGACAGGTGGGATACGCAGTATTTT.

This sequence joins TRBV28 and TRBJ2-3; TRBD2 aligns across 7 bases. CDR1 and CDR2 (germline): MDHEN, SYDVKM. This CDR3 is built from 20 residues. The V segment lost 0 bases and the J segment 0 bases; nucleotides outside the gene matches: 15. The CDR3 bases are TGTGCCAGCAGTTTATGGGGTGTTGGGTTGGCGCGGGGGAGCACAGATACGCAGTATTTT. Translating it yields CASSLWGVGLARGSTDTQYF.

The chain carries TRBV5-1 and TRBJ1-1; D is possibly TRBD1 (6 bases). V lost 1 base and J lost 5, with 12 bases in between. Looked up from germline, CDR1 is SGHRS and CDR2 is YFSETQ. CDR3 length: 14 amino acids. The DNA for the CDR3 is TGCGCCAGCAGCTTGACCGGGACACTTACTGAAGCTTTCTTT. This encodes CASSLTGTLTEAFF.

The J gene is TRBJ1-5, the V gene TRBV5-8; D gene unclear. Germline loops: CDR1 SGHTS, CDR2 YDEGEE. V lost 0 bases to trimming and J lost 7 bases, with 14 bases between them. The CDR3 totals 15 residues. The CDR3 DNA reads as TGTGCCAGCAGCTTGGATTTAGATCTAGCCCAGCCCCAGCATTTT. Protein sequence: CASSLDLDLAQPQHF. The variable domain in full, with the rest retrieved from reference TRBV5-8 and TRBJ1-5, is EAGVTQSPTHLIKTRGQQATLRCSPISGHTSVYWYQQALGLGLQFLLWYDEGEERNRGNFPPRFSGRQFPNYSSELNVNALELEDSALYLCASSLDLDLAQPQHFGDGTRLSIL.

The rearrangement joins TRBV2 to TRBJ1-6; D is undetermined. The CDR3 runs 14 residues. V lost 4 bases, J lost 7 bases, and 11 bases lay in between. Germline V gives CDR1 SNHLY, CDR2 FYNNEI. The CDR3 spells CASSGQSLNSPLHF. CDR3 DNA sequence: TGTGCCAGCAGTGGACAATCGCTGAATTCACCCCTCCACTTT.

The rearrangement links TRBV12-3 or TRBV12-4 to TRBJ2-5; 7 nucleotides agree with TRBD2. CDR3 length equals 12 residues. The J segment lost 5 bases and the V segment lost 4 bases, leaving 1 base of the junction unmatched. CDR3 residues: CASSYSGETQYF. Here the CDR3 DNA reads TGTGCCAGCAGTTATAGCGGGGAGACCCAGTACTTC.

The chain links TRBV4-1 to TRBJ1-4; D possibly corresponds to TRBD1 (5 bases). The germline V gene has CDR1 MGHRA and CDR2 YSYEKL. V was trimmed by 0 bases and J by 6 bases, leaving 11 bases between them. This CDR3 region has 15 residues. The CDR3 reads CASSQDGGGDEKLFF. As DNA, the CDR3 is TGCGCCAGCAGCCAAGATGGCGGGGGAGATGAAAAACTGTTTTTT.

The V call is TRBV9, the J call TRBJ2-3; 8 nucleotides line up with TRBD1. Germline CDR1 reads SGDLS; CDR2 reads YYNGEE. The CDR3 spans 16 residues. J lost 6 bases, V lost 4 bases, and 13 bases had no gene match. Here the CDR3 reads CASSPRGQGRSDTQYF. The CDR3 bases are TGTGCCAGCAGCCCCAGGGGGCAGGGGAGGTCGGATACGCAGTATTTT.

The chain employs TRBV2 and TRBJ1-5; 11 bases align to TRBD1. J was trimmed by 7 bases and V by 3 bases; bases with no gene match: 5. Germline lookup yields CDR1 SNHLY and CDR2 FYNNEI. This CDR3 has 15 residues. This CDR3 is CASSEGTGGGQPQHF. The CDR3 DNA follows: TGTGCCAGCAGTGAGGGGACAGGGGGAGGACAGCCCCAGCATTTT.

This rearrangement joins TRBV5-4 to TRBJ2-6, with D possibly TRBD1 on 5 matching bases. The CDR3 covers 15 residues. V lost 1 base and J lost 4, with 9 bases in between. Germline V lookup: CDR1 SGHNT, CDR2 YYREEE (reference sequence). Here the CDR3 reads CASSLPGLGANVLTF. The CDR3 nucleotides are TGTGCCAGCAGCTTGCCAGGGCTCGGGGCCAACGTCCTGACTTTC.

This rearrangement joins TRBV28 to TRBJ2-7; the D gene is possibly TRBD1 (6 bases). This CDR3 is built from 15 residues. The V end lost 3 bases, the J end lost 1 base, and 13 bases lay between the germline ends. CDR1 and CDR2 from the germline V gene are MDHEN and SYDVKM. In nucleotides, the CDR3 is TGTGCCAGCAGTTTTTTCGGGACACAGTCCTACGAGCAGTACTTC. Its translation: CASSFFGTQSYEQYF.

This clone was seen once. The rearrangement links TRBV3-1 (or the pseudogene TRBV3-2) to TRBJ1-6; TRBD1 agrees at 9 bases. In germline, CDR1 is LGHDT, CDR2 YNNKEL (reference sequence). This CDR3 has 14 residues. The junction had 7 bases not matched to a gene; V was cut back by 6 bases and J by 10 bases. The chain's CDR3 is CASRQGALGSPLHF. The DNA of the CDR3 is TGTGCCAGCAGACAGGGGGCGTTGGGGTCACCCCTCCACTTT.

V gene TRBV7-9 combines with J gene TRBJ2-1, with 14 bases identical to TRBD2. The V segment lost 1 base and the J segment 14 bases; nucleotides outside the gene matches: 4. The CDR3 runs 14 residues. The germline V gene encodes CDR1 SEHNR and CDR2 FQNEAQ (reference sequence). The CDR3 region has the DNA TGTGCCAGCAGCTTAGGGACTAGCGGGGGGAAGGAGTTCTTC. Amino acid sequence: CASSLGTSGGKEFF.

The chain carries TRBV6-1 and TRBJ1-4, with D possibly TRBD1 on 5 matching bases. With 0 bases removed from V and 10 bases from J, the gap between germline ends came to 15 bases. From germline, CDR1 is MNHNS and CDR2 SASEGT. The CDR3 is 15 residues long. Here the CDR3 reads CASSEARTGGVKLFF. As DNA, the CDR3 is TGTGCCAGCAGTGAAGCTCGTACAGGAGGGGTAAAACTGTTTTTT.

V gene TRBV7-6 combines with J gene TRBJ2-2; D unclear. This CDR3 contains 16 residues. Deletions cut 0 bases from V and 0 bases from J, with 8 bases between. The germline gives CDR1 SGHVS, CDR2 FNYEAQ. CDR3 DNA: TGTGCCAGCAGCTTAGCCGGCAGGACGAACACCGGGGAGCTGTTTTTT. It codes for CASSLAGRTNTGELFF.

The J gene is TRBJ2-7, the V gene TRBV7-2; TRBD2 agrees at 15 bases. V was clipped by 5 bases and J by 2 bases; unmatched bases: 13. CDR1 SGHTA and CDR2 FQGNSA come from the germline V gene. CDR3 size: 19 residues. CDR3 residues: CASSRTAGTSGGPTYEQYF. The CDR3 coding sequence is TGTGCCAGCAGCCGCACAGCCGGGACTAGCGGGGGGCCTACCTACGAGCAGTACTTC. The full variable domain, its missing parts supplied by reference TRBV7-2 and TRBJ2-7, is GAGVSQSPSNKVTEKGKDVELRCDPISGHTALYWYRQSLGQGLEFLIYFQGNSAPDKSGLPSDRFSAERTGGSVSTLTIQRTQQEDSAVYLCASSRTAGTSGGPTYEQYFGPGTRLTVT.

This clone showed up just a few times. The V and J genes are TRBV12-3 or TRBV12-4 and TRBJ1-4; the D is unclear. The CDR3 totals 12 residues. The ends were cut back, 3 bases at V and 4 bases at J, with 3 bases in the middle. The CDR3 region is CASSFNNEKLFF. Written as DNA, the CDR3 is TGTGCCAGCAGTTTTAATAATGAAAAACTGTTTTTT.

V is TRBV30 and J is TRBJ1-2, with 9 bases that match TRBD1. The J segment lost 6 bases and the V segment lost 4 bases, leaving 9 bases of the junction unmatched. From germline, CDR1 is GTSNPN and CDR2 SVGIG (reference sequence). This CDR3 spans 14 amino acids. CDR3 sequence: CAWITGGSPHGYTF. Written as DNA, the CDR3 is TGTGCCTGGATCACAGGGGGCAGTCCACATGGCTACACCTTC.

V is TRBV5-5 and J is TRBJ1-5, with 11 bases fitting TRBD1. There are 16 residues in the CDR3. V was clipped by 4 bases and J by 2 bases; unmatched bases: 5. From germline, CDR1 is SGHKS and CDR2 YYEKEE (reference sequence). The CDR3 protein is CASSAGTGGGNQPQHF. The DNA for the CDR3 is TGTGCCAGCAGCGCTGGGACAGGGGGAGGCAATCAGCCCCAGCATTTT.

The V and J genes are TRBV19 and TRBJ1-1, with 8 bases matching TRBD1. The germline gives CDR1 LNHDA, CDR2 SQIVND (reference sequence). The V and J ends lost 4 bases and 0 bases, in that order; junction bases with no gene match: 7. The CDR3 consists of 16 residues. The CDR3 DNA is TGTGCCAGTAGTACCAATGGGGGACAGGTGAACACTGAAGCTTTCTTT. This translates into CASSTNGGQVNTEAFF.

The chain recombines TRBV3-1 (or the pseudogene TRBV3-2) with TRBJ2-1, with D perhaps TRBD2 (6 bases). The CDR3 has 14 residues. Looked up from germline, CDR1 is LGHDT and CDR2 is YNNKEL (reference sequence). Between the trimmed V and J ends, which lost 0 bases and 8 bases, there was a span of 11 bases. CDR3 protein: CASSQDGSGHEQFF. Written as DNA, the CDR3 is TGTGCCAGCAGCCAAGATGGTAGCGGCCATGAGCAGTTCTTC.

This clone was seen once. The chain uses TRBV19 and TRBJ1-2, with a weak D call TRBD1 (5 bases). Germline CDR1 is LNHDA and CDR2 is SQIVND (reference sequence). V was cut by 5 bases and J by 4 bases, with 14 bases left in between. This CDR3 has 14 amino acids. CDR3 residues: CASSSAGFGYGYTF. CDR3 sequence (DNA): TGTGCCAGTAGTTCCGCAGGGTTCGGCTATGGCTACACCTTC.

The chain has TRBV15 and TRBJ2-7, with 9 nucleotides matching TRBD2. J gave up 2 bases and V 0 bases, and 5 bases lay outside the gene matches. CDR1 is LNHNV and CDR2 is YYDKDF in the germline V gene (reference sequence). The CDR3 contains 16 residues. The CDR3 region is CATSRDFGTSTYEQYF. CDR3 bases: TGTGCCACCAGCAGAGATTTTGGGACTAGCACCTACGAGCAGTACTTC.

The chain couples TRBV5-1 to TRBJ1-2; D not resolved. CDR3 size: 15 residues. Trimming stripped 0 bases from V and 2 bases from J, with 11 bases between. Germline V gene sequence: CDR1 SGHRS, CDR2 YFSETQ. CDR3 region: CASSLAGERNYGYTF. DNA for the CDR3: TGCGCCAGCAGCTTGGCCGGGGAAAGGAACTATGGCTACACCTTC.

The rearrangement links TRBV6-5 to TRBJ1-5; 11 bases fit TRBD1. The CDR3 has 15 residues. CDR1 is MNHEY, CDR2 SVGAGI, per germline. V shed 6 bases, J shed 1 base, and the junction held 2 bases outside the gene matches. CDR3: CASRGQGASNQPQHF. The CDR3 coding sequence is TGTGCCAGCAGAGGACAGGGGGCGAGCAATCAGCCCCAGCATTTT.

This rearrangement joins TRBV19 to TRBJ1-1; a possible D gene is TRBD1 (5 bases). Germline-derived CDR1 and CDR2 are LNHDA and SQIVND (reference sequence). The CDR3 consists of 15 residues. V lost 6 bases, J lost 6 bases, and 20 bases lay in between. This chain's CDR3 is CASRPGTTRGAEAFF. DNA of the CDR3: TGTGCCAGTAGACCAGGGACCACCCGGGGGGCTGAAGCTTTCTTT.